The table lists the clone carrying this T cell receptor beta chain with many counts. Germline-derived CDR1 and CDR2 are SGHVS and FNYEAQ. With 3 bases removed from V and 6 bases from J, the gap between germline ends came to 15 bases. The CDR3 length is 14 residues. Those with hyperthyroidism were 18 to 65 years old, newly diagnosed, and ill for under 2 months. This record comes from a study of T cells in Graves' hyperthyroidism and ophthalmopathy. RNA transcripts were the template for amplifying TCR beta CDR3 regions. The TCR CDR3 first-round RT-PCR relied on the HTBI primer set. Each CDR3 protein gets one entry after TCRdb re-called the multiplex PCR reads with MiXCR. This table holds 350,000 to 400,000 distinct CDR3 sequences, 15% to 20% found once.

The sample consisted of blood. The V call is TRBV7-6, the J call TRBJ2-7, with unresolved D. The receptor's source is a woman in her late teens or twenties with Graves' hyperthyroidism. In nucleotides, the CDR3 is TGTGCCAGCAGCTTTGCAGCGTCATCGCGCGAGCAGTACTTC. As protein: CASSFAASSREQYF.